This passage covers 19 T cell receptor beta chains from one sample sequenced in a study of T cell responses to AZD1222 COVID-19 vaccine. Sequencing was performed with immunoSEQ multiplex PCR; in TCRdb, only in-frame clones are kept and a portion is missing. The table shows fewer than 130,000 clones, with approximately 90% occurring only once. Sequencing used peripheral blood, obtained on day 0 of AZD1222 vaccination. All receptors come from an adult in good health.

The V gene is TRBV24-1, the J gene TRBJ1-1; D gene uncertain. V lost 4 bases and J lost 0, with 11 bases in between. The germline V gene encodes CDR1 KGHDR and CDR2 SFDVKD. There are 15 residues in the CDR3. The CDR3 is CATSDHRRVNTEAFF. The CDR3 nucleotides read TGTGCCACCAGTGACCACCGTAGAGTGAACACTGAAGCTTTCTTT.

This rearrangement joins TRBV7-8 to TRBJ1-2; D unclear. The CDR3 consists of 15 residues. CDR1 is SGHVS and CDR2 is FQNEAQ in the germline V gene. The V end lost 5 bases, the J end lost 4 bases, and 17 bases lay between the germline ends. The CDR3 region has the DNA TGTGCCAGCAGCCTGATGTCCGGGGAAACCTATGGCTACACCTTC. Translated: CASSLMSGETYGYTF.

The chain recombines TRBV7-9 with TRBJ2-1; D ambiguous. This CDR3 is built from 13 residues. Germline V gene sequence: CDR1 SEHNR, CDR2 FQNEAQ (reference sequence). The V end lost 3 bases, the J end lost 9 bases, and 12 bases lay between the germline ends. The CDR3 spells CASSLARETEQFF. Here the CDR3 DNA reads TGTGCCAGCAGCTTGGCTAGAGAGACTGAGCAGTTCTTC.

The chain recombines TRBV7-2 with TRBJ2-7, with D perhaps matching TRBD1 (6 bases). The germline CDR1 and CDR2 sequences are SGHTA and FQGNSA. Trimming stripped 1 base from V and 0 bases from J, with 13 bases between. The CDR3 contains 16 residues. The CDR3 DNA reads as TGTGCCAGCAGCTTAGTCTCCAGGGGCTTCTCCTACGAGCAGTACTTC. It yields the protein CASSLVSRGFSYEQYF.

This rearrangement joins TRBV7-9 to TRBJ1-1; D gene uncertain. Trimming cost V 2 bases and J 3 bases, with 13 bases left between them. CDR3 size: 15 residues. Germline values: CDR1 SEHNR, CDR2 FQNEAQ (reference sequence). The CDR3 coding sequence is TGTGCCAGCAGCTTACATGGGGTCGGGGACACTGAAGCTTTCTTT. As protein: CASSLHGVGDTEAFF.

This rearrangement joins TRBV2 to TRBJ1-1; D ambiguous. Germline CDR1 SNHLY, CDR2 FYNNEI. The CDR3 contains 11 residues. Trimming stripped 4 bases from V and 5 bases from J, with 5 bases between. The CDR3 coding sequence is TGTGCCAGCAGTGCGTGGACTGAAGCTTTCTTT. This sequence encodes CASSAWTEAFF.

The chain recombines TRBV7-2 with TRBJ2-1; the match to TRBD2 covers 8 bases. Germline V gene data show CDR1 as SGHTA and CDR2 as FQGNSA. CDR3 length: 18 residues. J was trimmed by 0 bases and V by 2 bases; bases with no gene match: 9. The CDR3 protein is CASSLWVAGGGSYNEQFF. The CDR3 DNA is TGTGCCAGCAGCTTATGGGTGGCGGGGGGCGGCTCCTACAATGAGCAGTTCTTC. The whole variable domain, filled in from reference TRBV7-2 and TRBJ2-1, reads GAGVSQSPSNKVTEKGKDVELRCDPISGHTALYWYRQSLGQGLEFLIYFQGNSAPDKSGLPSDRFSAERTGGSVSTLTIQRTQQEDSAVYLCASSLWVAGGGSYNEQFFGPGTRLTVL.

J is TRBJ1-1 and V is TRBV3-1 (or the pseudogene TRBV3-2); D possibly corresponds to TRBD1 (6 bases). CDR1 is LGHDT and CDR2 is YNNKEL in the germline V gene (reference sequence). Trimming removed 1 base from V and 8 bases from J, with 14 bases in between. The CDR3 spans 14 residues. This CDR3 reads CASSQVPGGGEAFF. The CDR3 nucleotides read TGTGCCAGCAGCCAAGTTCCGGGGGGCGGCGAAGCTTTCTTT.

In its sample, this clone was seen once. The chain recombines TRBV6-7 with TRBJ2-1; 7 bases map to TRBD2. TRBV6-7 is noted as an ORF with a role that remains uncertain. V was clipped by 1 base and J by 7 bases; unmatched bases: 7. There are 15 residues in the CDR3. CDR3 coding DNA: TGTGCCAGCAGTTACTGGCGGGAGAACCTTAATGAGCAGTTCTTC. Amino acids: CASSYWRENLNEQFF.

The chain combines TRBV6-5 with TRBJ1-1; 12 nucleotides line up with TRBD1. This CDR3 contains 14 residues. V lost 7 bases and J lost 5; bases outside the gene matches: 5. Per the germline V gene, CDR1 is MNHEY and CDR2 is SVGAGI. As DNA, the CDR3 is TGTGCCAGCACCCGGGACAGGGGGCTTACTGAAGCTTTCTTT. Translated, it gives CASTRDRGLTEAFF.

The V and J genes are TRBV7-8 and TRBJ2-7; 7 nucleotides align to TRBD1. Germline V gives CDR1 SGHVS, CDR2 FQNEAQ. This CDR3 has 13 amino acids. The V and J ends lost 2 bases and 3 bases, in that order; junction bases with no gene match: 1. The CDR3 bases are TGTGCCAGCAGCTTACCAGGGGGCTACGAGCAGTACTTC. It translates to CASSLPGGYEQYF.

The sample holds one count of this clone. V is TRBV19 and J is TRBJ2-2; 7 nucleotides line up with TRBD2. Trimming removed 1 base from V and 1 base from J; junction bases left unmatched: 0. Per the germline V gene, CDR1 is LNHDA and CDR2 is SQIVND (reference sequence). The CDR3 consists of 15 residues. CDR3 nucleotides: TGTGCCAGTAGTATAGGCGGGAGGAACACCGGGGAGCTGTTTTTT. It codes for CASSIGGRNTGELFF.

The CDR3 is CATSRDTGELFF. The CDR3 coding sequence is TGTGCCACCAGCAGAGATACCGGGGAGCTGTTTTTT. The chain joins TRBV15 to TRBJ2-2; no clear D. V lost 0 bases and J lost 5, with 1 base in between. The CDR3 is 12 amino acids. Germline V gives CDR1 LNHNV, CDR2 YYDKDF (reference sequence).

The chain recombines TRBV5-6 with TRBJ1-2, with D unclear. Germline V gene sequence: CDR1 SGHDT, CDR2 YYEEEE. The CDR3 contains 13 residues. V lost 3 bases, J lost 8 bases, and 14 bases lay in between. Here the CDR3 DNA reads TGTGCCAGCAGCTCGACCGCTTTGGAGGGCTACACCTTC. This sequence encodes CASSSTALEGYTF.

The V call is TRBV7-3, the J call TRBJ2-2; D is possibly TRBD2 (5 bases). The germline V gene encodes CDR1 SGHTA and CDR2 FQGTGA. V lost 5 bases to trimming and J lost 0 bases, with 13 bases between them. This CDR3 contains 16 residues. The CDR3 is CASSPRASTNTGELFF. The CDR3 nucleotides read TGTGCCAGCAGCCCCCGAGCTAGCACGAACACCGGGGAGCTGTTTTTT.

The V and J genes are TRBV7-9 and TRBJ2-7; D unclear. CDR3 length equals 11 residues. The germline CDR1 and CDR2 sequences are SEHNR and FQNEAQ (reference sequence). V gave up 3 bases and J gave up 4 bases, with 4 bases separating them. The CDR3 region has the DNA TGTGCCAGCAGCTTGCTGTACGAGCAGTACTTC. Translating it yields CASSLLYEQYF.

The gene calls are TRBV6-4 and TRBJ1-4; a possible D gene is TRBD1 (5 bases). Germline-derived CDR1 and CDR2 are MRHNA and SNTAGT. This CDR3 comprises 16 residues. Trimming stripped 1 base from V and 5 bases from J, with 14 bases between. The CDR3 DNA is TGTGCCAGCAGTGACTGGGGGGAGTTGGGGAATGAAAAACTGTTTTTT. It encodes CASSDWGELGNEKLFF.

This chain uses TRBV19 with TRBJ1-1; 10 bases map to TRBD1. This CDR3 contains 14 residues. Germline CDR1 and CDR2: LNHDA and SQIVND (reference sequence). J was trimmed by 4 bases and V by 7 bases; bases with no gene match: 6. CDR3 bases: TGTGCCAGTAACTACGACAGGGGGCGCACTGAAGCTTTCTTT. It codes for CASNYDRGRTEAFF.

The chain joins TRBV6-5 to TRBJ1-3; weak D call: TRBD1 (6 bases). Germline CDR1 MNHEY, CDR2 SVGAGI. Between the trimmed V and J ends, which lost 10 bases and 3 bases, there was a span of 16 bases. CDR3 length: 14 amino acids. The CDR3, as DNA: TGTGCCACCACAGGGCCGGGGAGTGGAAACACCATATATTTT. This translates into CATTGPGSGNTIYF.